Each of the 8 T cell receptor beta chains below was sequenced from the same sample in a study of OX40 agonist ivuxolimab in advanced cancers. Sequencing was performed with immunoSEQ multiplex PCR; in TCRdb, only in-frame clones are kept and a portion is missing. The table records 65,000 to 95,000 clones, 80% to 95% of them present only once. The sequencing used CD4+ or CD8+ T cells sorted from blood, collected in a trial of the OX40 agonist ivuxolimab. The receptor source for this set is an adult with an advanced solid tumor such as melanoma, head and neck, liver or kidney cancer.

This chain links TRBV10-3 with TRBJ1-1; perhaps TRBD1 as D (5 bases). The CDR3 covers 11 residues. CDR1 ENHRY and CDR2 SYGVKD come from the germline V gene. V was shortened by 8 bases and J by 8 bases, with 12 bases between the two germline ends. DNA of the CDR3: TGTGCCATCCGGGGGGTTTCCGAAGCTTTCTTT. Its protein is CAIRGVSEAFF.

V and J are TRBV18 and TRBJ1-1, with D perhaps matching TRBD1 (5 bases). V shed 4 bases and J shed 3 bases, with 21 bases lying between them. The CDR3 has 17 amino acids. Germline CDR1 KGHSH, CDR2 LQKENI. CDR3 region: CASSLDRPGGGDTEAFF. DNA of the CDR3: TGTGCCAGCTCACTTGACCGTCCCGGGGGAGGGGACACTGAAGCTTTCTTT.

The chain couples TRBV7-2 to TRBJ1-4; the D gene is possibly TRBD1 (5 bases). The germline CDR1 and CDR2 sequences are SGHTA and FQGNSA. V was clipped by 3 bases and J by 4 bases, with 9 bases between them. The CDR3 has 14 amino acids. In nucleotides, the CDR3 is TGTGCCAGCAGCTTGACAGCTATTAATGAAAAACTGTTTTTT. Translated: CASSLTAINEKLFF.

The rearrangement links TRBV28 to TRBJ1-2; D ambiguous. The CDR3 is 12 residues long. The germline CDR1 and CDR2 sequences are MDHEN and SYDVKM. The V gene lost 2 bases and the J gene lost 3 bases, with 4 bases spanning the gap. CDR3 nucleotides: TGTGCCAGCAGTTTAGGCCACTATGGCTACACCTTC. It translates to CASSLGHYGYTF.

V gene TRBV7-8 combines with J gene TRBJ1-5, with D possibly being TRBD1 (5 bases). Germline assignment: CDR1 SGHVS and CDR2 FQNEAQ. The CDR3 contains 15 residues. Trimming stripped 1 base from V and 2 bases from J, with 9 bases between. The CDR3 sequence: CASSLDWGGNQPQHF. For the CDR3, the DNA is TGTGCCAGCAGCTTAGATTGGGGGGGCAATCAGCCCCAGCATTTT.

The chain joins TRBV2 to TRBJ2-7; 12 nucleotides match TRBD2. CDR3 length: 15 residues. The germline CDR1 and CDR2 sequences are SNHLY and FYNNEI. With V trimmed by 5 bases and J by 4 bases, 6 bases remained unmatched. CDR3 residues: CASSSLAGGAYEQYF. The DNA of the CDR3 is TGTGCCAGCAGTTCCCTAGCGGGAGGGGCATACGAGCAGTACTTC.

The rearrangement links TRBV5-1 to TRBJ2-2, with 7 bases identical to TRBD2. There are 16 residues in the CDR3. With V trimmed by 5 bases and J by 1 base, 8 bases remained unmatched. The germline V gene encodes CDR1 SGHRS and CDR2 YFSETQ. For the CDR3, the DNA is TGCGCCAGCAGACCTAGGGAGGGGCTGAACACCGGGGAGCTGTTTTTT. Protein: CASRPREGLNTGELFF.

Of note for this clone: Germline is not matched at one junction end, which may reflect a read error. The V call is TRBV7-7, the J call TRBJ2-2, with TRBD1 as a possible D gene (5 bases). Germline V gene sequence: CDR1 SSHAT, CDR2 FNYEAQ (reference sequence). There are 14 residues in the CDR3. In DNA form, the CDR3 reads TGTGCTAGCAGCTTACAGGAGAACACCGGGGAGCTGTTTTTT. It codes for CASSLQENTGELFF.